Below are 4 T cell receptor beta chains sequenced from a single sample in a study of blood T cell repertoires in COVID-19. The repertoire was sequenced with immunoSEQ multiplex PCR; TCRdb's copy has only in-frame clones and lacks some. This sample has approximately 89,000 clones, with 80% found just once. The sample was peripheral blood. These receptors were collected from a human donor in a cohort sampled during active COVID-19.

CDR3 in DNA: TGCAGCGTTCTCGGAGGACAGGACCGCACAGATACGCAGTATTTT. Residues: CSVLGGQDRTDTQYF. The V and J genes are TRBV29-1 and TRBJ2-3, with 7 nucleotides matching TRBD1. The V segment lost 5 bases and the J segment 1 base; nucleotides outside the gene matches: 9. The germline CDR1 and CDR2 sequences are SQVTM and ANQGSEA. This CDR3 has 15 amino acids.

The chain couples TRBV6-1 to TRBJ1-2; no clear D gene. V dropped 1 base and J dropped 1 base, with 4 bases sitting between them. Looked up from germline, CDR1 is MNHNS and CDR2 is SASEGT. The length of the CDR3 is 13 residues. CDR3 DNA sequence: TGTGCCAGCAGTGAAGGGAGTAACTATGGCTACACCTTC. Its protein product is CASSEGSNYGYTF.

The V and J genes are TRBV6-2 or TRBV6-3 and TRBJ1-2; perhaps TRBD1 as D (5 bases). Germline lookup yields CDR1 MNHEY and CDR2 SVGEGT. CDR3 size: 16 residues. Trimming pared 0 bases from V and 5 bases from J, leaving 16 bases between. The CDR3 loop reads CASSYSPVAGFYGYTF. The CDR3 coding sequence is TGTGCCAGCAGTTACTCCCCCGTGGCAGGGTTTTATGGCTACACCTTC.

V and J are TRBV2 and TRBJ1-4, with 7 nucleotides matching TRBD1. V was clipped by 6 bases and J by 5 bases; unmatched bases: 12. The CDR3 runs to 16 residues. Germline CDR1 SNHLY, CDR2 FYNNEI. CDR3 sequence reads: CASRPGQLITNEKLFF. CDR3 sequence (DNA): TGTGCCAGCAGGCCGGGACAGCTAATCACCAATGAAAAACTGTTTTTT.